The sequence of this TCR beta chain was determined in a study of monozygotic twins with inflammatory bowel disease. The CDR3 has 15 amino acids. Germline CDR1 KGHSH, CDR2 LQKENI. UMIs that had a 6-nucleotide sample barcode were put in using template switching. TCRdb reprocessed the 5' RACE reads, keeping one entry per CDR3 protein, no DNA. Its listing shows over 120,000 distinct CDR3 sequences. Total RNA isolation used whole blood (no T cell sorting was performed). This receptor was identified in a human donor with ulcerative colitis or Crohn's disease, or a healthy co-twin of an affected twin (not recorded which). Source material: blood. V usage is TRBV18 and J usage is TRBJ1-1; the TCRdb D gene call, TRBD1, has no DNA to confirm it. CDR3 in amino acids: CASSTKTGVNTEAFF.